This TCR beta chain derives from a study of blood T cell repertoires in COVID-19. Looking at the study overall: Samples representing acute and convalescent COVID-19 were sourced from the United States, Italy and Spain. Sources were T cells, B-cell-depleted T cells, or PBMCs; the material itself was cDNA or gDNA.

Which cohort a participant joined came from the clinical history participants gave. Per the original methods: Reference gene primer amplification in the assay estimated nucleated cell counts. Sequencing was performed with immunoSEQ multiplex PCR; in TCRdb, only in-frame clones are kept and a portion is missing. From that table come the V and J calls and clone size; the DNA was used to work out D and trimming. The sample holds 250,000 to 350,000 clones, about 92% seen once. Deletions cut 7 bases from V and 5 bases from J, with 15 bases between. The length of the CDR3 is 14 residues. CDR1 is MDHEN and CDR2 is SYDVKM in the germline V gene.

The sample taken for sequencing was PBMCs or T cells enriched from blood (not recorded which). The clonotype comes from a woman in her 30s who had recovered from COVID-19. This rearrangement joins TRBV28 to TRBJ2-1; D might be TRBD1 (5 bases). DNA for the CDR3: TGTGCCAGCAAAGCACAGGTGTTCGACAATGAGCAGTTCTTC. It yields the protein CASKAQVFDNEQFF.